The T cell receptor (beta chain) described here comes from a study of CD8 T cells in ankylosing spondylitis. Findings and limits, study-wide: Peripheral blood held disease-linked clones only at relatively low frequency, and these were CD8+. A TCR beta motif of eight or nine highly homologous variants seemed to mark ankylosing spondylitis blood.

This clonotype was found many times. The antigen remains undetermined. TCRdb independently ran MiXCR on the 5' RACE reads; one entry per CDR3 protein. The data hold 80,000 to 100,000 distinct CDR3 sequences, with about 8.6% observed a single time. CDR3 length equals 15 residues. The V and J ends lost 4 bases and 6 bases, in that order; junction bases with no gene match: 5. In germline, CDR1 is SGDLS, CDR2 YYNGEE. The rearrangement joins TRBV9 to TRBJ2-3; 13 bases fit TRBD2. The clonotype was recovered from a male donor with ankylosing spondylitis or in good health (not recorded which). Sequenced: blood, either unsorted or a sorted T cell fraction (not recorded which). CDR3 residues: CASSRTSGGSDTQYF. The CDR3 DNA sequence: TGTGCCAGCAGCCGGACTAGCGGGGGATCGGATACGCAGTATTTT.